The T cell receptor (beta chain) described here comes from a study of control samples from healthy donors and cancer patients. Generated by immunoSEQ multiplex PCR, the TCRdb table keeps only in-frame clones and is missing some. The sample has 80,000 to 100,000 clones; 80% to 90% are singletons. This CDR3 is 17 amino acids long. The germline V gene encodes CDR1 SEHNR and CDR2 FQNEAQ (reference sequence). V shed 0 bases and J shed 0 bases, with 14 bases lying between them. This TCR was recovered from a man between 25 and 39 years old in good health. Sequenced input: blood. The V gene is TRBV7-9, the J gene TRBJ2-5, with D possibly matching TRBD1 (6 bases). The CDR3 DNA reads as TGTGCCAGCAGCTTAGCGTTTCTGGGGGCGAACCAAGAGACCCAGTACTTC. Amino acids: CASSLAFLGANQETQYF.